Given below is one TCR beta chain in context. Which antigen it targets is not known. No base qualities exist here, and no much larger clone lies one base off it. For CDR1 and CDR2, the germline V gene lists SGHTA and FQGNSA. Trimming takes 2 bases from V and 9 bases from J, and the germline ends sit 20 bases apart. The CDR3 covers 16 residues, taking in both the cysteine and the phenylalanine. Of all the DNA, just the CDR3 is kept, 48 bases in frame from base 1. The donors belonged to the validation cohort of about 130 subjects, which was separate from the approximately 700-subject first cohort. The library came from the immunoSEQ multiplex PCR assay. As for the original processing: A statistical classification framework was built for diagnosing cytomegalovirus status from the catalog of TCR beta chain sequences. TCRdb mirrors the immuneACCESS table, restricted to in-frame sequences. Some clones are absent from its copies; in checked studies, under half trace to an unresolved V gene, and the reason for the others is unknown. That table is the source of V, J and clone size, and D and trimming were worked out from the DNA. A total of about 140,000 clones appear in this sample, about 86% of them only once. The top ten hold roughly 3% of the sample.

The source of the sample is a study of cytomegalovirus exposure and HLA in healthy donors (dated by TCRdb to 2017 to 2019). Study-level background: According to a later analysis, one platform produced both the roughly 110 validation repertoires and the 730 or so repertoires of the first cohort. The study was designed to test whether signatures of past pathogen exposure could be identified by cataloging public T cell receptors. In addition to the first cohort of approximately 670 subjects, a separate validation cohort of approximately 120 different subjects was used. To predict cytomegalovirus infection status, the study brought together high-throughput TCR immunosequencing, statistical association of individual TCRs with disease status, and machine learning.

The investigation overall reported the following: Of the cluster scores, about 94% were above 0 in a later analysis, which found that TCRs clustered in the first cohort also tended to co-occur in the 130 or so validation repertoires. A few of the identified cytomegalovirus-associated TCR beta chains were confirmed in vitro to be specific for cytomegalovirus antigens. The validation cohort had no HLA typing available for a later analysis, so co-occurrence within that cohort was assessed over all 120 or so repertoires. Across donors, most TCR sequences were observed very rarely, whereas some public TCRs were present in many individuals. The study gave a list of some 150 TCR beta chains associated with cytomegalovirus. In both the original and validation cohorts, the classifier was reported to diagnose cytomegalovirus status with high specificity and sensitivity. The authors suggested that the approach could potentially be generalized to other disease states and immunological phenotypes.

In this chain, TRBV7-2 is recombined with TRBJ1-3; the D gene is not confidently resolved. The sequence was obtained from a man aged 18 to 29 in good health and CMV-seronegative. The sequencing input was PBMCs. The CDR3 region reads CASSLRDRSPIGTIYF. The DNA sequence reads TGTGCCAGCAGCTTAAGAGATCGTAGTCCCATCGGCACCATATATTTT.